The 32 T cell receptor beta chains in this list originate from one sample, sequenced in a study of cytomegalovirus exposure and HLA in healthy donors. Generated by immunoSEQ multiplex PCR, the TCRdb table keeps only in-frame clones and is missing some. The sample lists about 150,000 clones, more than 70% occurring once. Sequencing used PBMCs. The origin of the receptors is a human donor in good health.

The rearrangement joins TRBV7-2 to TRBJ1-4; TRBD1 is a possible D gene (5 bases). This CDR3 has 16 amino acids. Germline V gene sequence: CDR1 SGHTA, CDR2 FQGNSA. The ends were cut back, 3 bases at V and 7 bases at J, with 18 bases in the middle. The CDR3 reads CASSLLGTGYGEKLFF. CDR3 DNA: TGTGCCAGCAGCTTGTTAGGCACAGGATACGGTGAAAAACTGTTTTTT. Supplemented by reference TRBV7-2 and TRBJ1-4, the full variable domain reads GAGVSQSPSNKVTEKGKDVELRCDPISGHTALYWYRQSLGQGLEFLIYFQGNSAPDKSGLPSDRFSAERTGGSVSTLTIQRTQQEDSAVYLCASSLLGTGYGEKLFFGSGTQLSVL.

The rearrangement joins TRBV30 to TRBJ1-2, with D possibly TRBD1 on 5 matching bases. Germline CDR1 reads GTSNPN; CDR2 reads SVGIG (reference sequence). The V end was cut by 1 base, the J end by 2 bases, with 14 bases between. CDR3 length equals 15 residues. The DNA of the CDR3 is TGTGCCTGGAGTGGCAGGGCTGGAAAAAACTATGGCTACACCTTC. This sequence encodes CAWSGRAGKNYGYTF.

This clone has only a few counts. V usage is TRBV18 and J usage is TRBJ2-1; possible D gene TRBD1, 7 bases. The V end was cut by 4 bases, the J end by 7 bases, with 17 bases between. Looked up from germline, CDR1 is KGHSH and CDR2 is LQKENI. This CDR3 has 15 residues. The CDR3 protein is CASSLADRFLNEQFF. DNA for the CDR3: TGTGCCAGCTCACTAGCGGACAGGTTTCTGAATGAGCAGTTCTTC.

The chain links TRBV13 to TRBJ2-7; tentative D call: TRBD2 (6 bases). This CDR3 is built from 14 residues. V lost 5 bases and J 0 bases, leaving 11 bases between the germline ends. The V gene's germline CDR1 is PRHDT and CDR2 FYEKMQ (reference sequence). The CDR3 bases are TGTGCCAGCAGCCCGGGACTGCCCTCCTACGAGCAGTACTTC. Protein: CASSPGLPSYEQYF.

This clone was counted a few times. The chain employs TRBV7-9 and TRBJ1-1, with D hard to call. CDR3 length: 14 amino acids. V dropped 3 bases and J dropped 2 bases, with 10 bases sitting between them. The germline V gene has CDR1 SEHNR and CDR2 FQNEAQ (reference sequence). The CDR3 DNA follows: TGTGCCAGCAGCTTCCTAGGTTCTAACACTGAAGCTTTCTTT. The encoded protein is CASSFLGSNTEAFF.

This rearrangement joins TRBV5-1 to TRBJ2-7, with 7 bases matching TRBD2. The CDR3 is 14 amino acids. Germline CDR1 SGHRS, CDR2 YFSETQ. V shed 0 bases, J shed 3 bases, and the junction held 3 bases outside the gene matches. The CDR3 loop reads CASSLGGLHYEQYF. In DNA form, the CDR3 reads TGCGCCAGCAGCTTGGGGGGACTACACTACGAGCAGTACTTC. Drawing the rest from reference TRBV5-1 and TRBJ2-7, the complete variable domain is KAGVTQTPRYLIKTRGQQVTLSCSPISGHRSVSWYQQTPGQGLQFLFEYFSETQRNKGNFPGRFSGRQFSNSRSEMNVSTLELGDSALYLCASSLGGLHYEQYFGPGTRLTVT.

This chain connects TRBV7-9 to TRBJ1-4; possible D gene TRBD1, 6 bases. The germline V gene encodes CDR1 SEHNR and CDR2 FQNEAQ (reference sequence). With 5 bases removed from V and 2 bases from J, the gap between germline ends came to 9 bases. This CDR3 has 14 residues. The CDR3, as DNA: TGTGCCAGCAGCCCAGGGGTTACTAATGAAAAACTGTTTTTT. It is translated as CASSPGVTNEKLFF.

The chain combines TRBV5-6 with TRBJ1-1; 11 bases agree with TRBD1. The junction had 8 bases not matched to a gene; V was cut back by 0 bases and J by 1 base. The CDR3 runs to 18 residues. In germline, CDR1 is SGHDT, CDR2 YYEEEE. This CDR3 reads CASSLAAGQGAANTEAFF. CDR3 nucleotides: TGTGCCAGCAGCTTGGCCGCTGGACAGGGGGCTGCGAACACTGAAGCTTTCTTT.

The chain recombines TRBV19 with TRBJ1-4, with D unclear. V was pared by 5 bases and J by 4 bases, with 17 bases between. CDR1 is LNHDA, CDR2 SQIVND, per germline (reference sequence). The CDR3 extends over 16 amino acids. This chain's CDR3 is CASSWLGPEVNEKLFF. For the CDR3, the DNA is TGTGCCAGTAGTTGGCTTGGGCCAGAAGTTAATGAAAAACTGTTTTTT.

The gene calls are TRBV2 and TRBJ1-1, with TRBD1 identical over 8 bases. With V trimmed by 6 bases and J by 7 bases, 4 bases remained unmatched. From germline, CDR1 is SNHLY and CDR2 FYNNEI. The CDR3 sequence is 12 residues long. CDR3 in DNA: TGTGCCAGCAGGAAGACAGGGGTTGAAGCTTTCTTT. Its protein product is CASRKTGVEAFF.

The chain uses TRBV4-3 and TRBJ2-7; 8 positions match TRBD1. Germline V lookup: CDR1 LGHNA, CDR2 YSLEER. The V and J ends lost 0 bases and 0 bases, in that order; junction bases with no gene match: 1. This CDR3 spans 15 amino acids. The CDR3 is CASSQETGVSYEQYF. The CDR3 nucleotides are TGCGCCAGCAGCCAAGAGACAGGGGTCTCCTACGAGCAGTACTTC.

CDR3 nucleotide sequence: TGTGCCAGCAGTGCGTACAAGAACACTGAAGCTTTCTTT. It is translated as CASSAYKNTEAFF. The rearrangement links TRBV6-1 to TRBJ1-1; D is undetermined. CDR1 and CDR2 (germline): MNHNS, SASEGT. The CDR3 loop spans 13 amino acids. V was pared by 4 bases and J by 1 base, with 7 bases between.

The chain joins TRBV10-3 to TRBJ1-5; D might be TRBD1 (6 bases). V lost 2 bases, J lost 7 bases, and 12 bases lay in between. The CDR3 extends over 14 amino acids. The germline CDR1 and CDR2 sequences are ENHRY and SYGVKD. Written as DNA, the CDR3 is TGTGCCATCAGTGAGGGACAGACTACCCAGCCCCAGCATTTT. Translation: CAISEGQTTQPQHF.

The genes are TRBV5-4 and TRBJ2-3, with a weak D call TRBD1 (5 bases). Trimming took 4 bases from V and 14 from J, leaving 20 bases between them. The length of the CDR3 is 13 residues. Germline values: CDR1 SGHNT, CDR2 YYREEE (reference sequence). The CDR3 sequence: CASSLPGERGRYF. The CDR3 region has the DNA TGTGCCAGCAGCCTCCCTGGGGAAAGGGGAAGGTATTTT. The full variable domain, with the rest looked up from reference TRBV5-4 and TRBJ2-3, is ETGVTQSPTHLIKTRGQQVTLRCSSQSGHNTVSWYQQALGQGPQFIFQYYREEENGRGNFPPRFSGLQFPNYSSELNVNALELDDSALYLCASSLPGERGRYFGPGTRLTVL.

This clone was found a few times. This chain connects TRBV5-4 to TRBJ1-6; D possibly corresponds to TRBD1 (6 bases). The CDR3 covers 15 residues. CDR1 SGHNT and CDR2 YYREEE come from the germline V gene (reference sequence). V was shortened by 5 bases and J by 5 bases, with 14 bases between the two germline ends. The DNA of the CDR3 is TGTGCCAGCAGTTCCGACGGACAGAATAATTCACCCCTCCACTTT. Its protein product is CASSSDGQNNSPLHF. The full variable domain, with the rest looked up from reference TRBV5-4 and TRBJ1-6, is ETGVTQSPTHLIKTRGQQVTLRCSSQSGHNTVSWYQQALGQGPQFIFQYYREEENGRGNFPPRFSGLQFPNYSSELNVNALELDDSALYLCASSSDGQNNSPLHFGNGTRLTVT.

The CDR3, as DNA: TGTGCCATCAGTGCTCAGGGTGTTACTGAAGCTTTCTTT. Translating gives CAISAQGVTEAFF. The chain recombines TRBV10-3 with TRBJ1-1; possibly TRBD1 for D (5 bases). CDR1 and CDR2 from the germline V gene are ENHRY and SYGVKD. The CDR3 has 13 residues. Trimming removed 4 bases at V and 5 bases at J, with 11 bases between.

The chain links TRBV14 to TRBJ1-4; TRBD1 matches at 7 bases. CDR1 SGHDN and CDR2 FVKESK come from the germline V gene. The length of the CDR3 is 16 residues. V lost 5 bases and J lost 4; bases outside the gene matches: 10. CDR3 in amino acids: CASSSRQGTVNEKLFF. The CDR3, as DNA: TGTGCCAGCAGCTCCCGGCAGGGGACAGTTAATGAAAAACTGTTTTTT.

This clone appeared a few times. J is TRBJ1-5 and V is TRBV10-3; D might be TRBD1 (6 bases). The germline gives CDR1 ENHRY, CDR2 SYGVKD. This CDR3 is built from 13 residues. Trimming left V 4 bases short and J 4 bases short, with 8 bases between. The CDR3: CAISGTVNQPQHF. CDR3 nucleotides: TGTGCCATCAGTGGGACAGTGAATCAGCCCCAGCATTTT.

The V gene is TRBV5-1, the J gene TRBJ2-5; 8 bases line up with TRBD1. V lost 2 bases, J lost 6 bases, and 9 bases stayed unmatched. The CDR3 loop spans 15 amino acids. The V gene's germline CDR1 is SGHRS and CDR2 YFSETQ. CDR3 DNA sequence: TGCGCCAGCAGCTTAGCCGGACAGGGCAGGCAGACCCAGTACTTC. It yields the protein CASSLAGQGRQTQYF.

This clone was seen a single time. This chain links TRBV5-6 with TRBJ1-1; the D is unclear. Germline CDR1 reads SGHDT; CDR2 reads YYEEEE. This CDR3 is 15 amino acids long. With 0 bases removed from V and 3 bases from J, the gap between germline ends came to 12 bases. The CDR3 bases are TGTGCCAGCAGCTTGGGGGCCTCAGACCACACTGAAGCTTTCTTT. It translates to CASSLGASDHTEAFF.

J is TRBJ2-7 and V is TRBV29-1; TRBD1 matches 9 bases. V trimming: 7 bases; J trimming: 5 bases; junction bases outside the gene matches: 6. Germline V gene data show CDR1 as SQVTM and CDR2 as ANQGSEA. The CDR3 covers 12 residues. CDR3 nucleotide sequence: TGCAGCGGGGACAGGGCTGTCCACGAGCAGTACTTC. It is translated as CSGDRAVHEQYF.

The rearrangement joins TRBV29-1 to TRBJ2-7, with no clear D. In germline, CDR1 is SQVTM, CDR2 ANQGSEA. V gave up 5 bases and J gave up 8 bases, with 16 bases separating them. The CDR3 runs 12 residues. In nucleotides, the CDR3 is TGCAGCGTTCCCCTCGGTTCTGGTCAGCAGTACTTC. It specifies CSVPLGSGQQYF.

This sequence joins TRBV19 and TRBJ1-5; TRBD1 agrees at 8 bases. This CDR3 is 16 amino acids long. Germline lookup yields CDR1 LNHDA and CDR2 SQIVND (reference sequence). The V gene end was trimmed by 1 base and the J gene end by 7 bases; junction bases not matched to a gene: 9. The CDR3 bases are TGTGCCAGTAGTATAGGAGTGACAGGGGCAGAACAGCCCCAGCATTTT. Residues: CASSIGVTGAEQPQHF.

The chain carries TRBV28 and TRBJ1-1, with D unclear. Trimming took off 6 bases at V and 6 bases at J, with 17 bases between the two ends. Germline CDR1 and CDR2: MDHEN and SYDVKM. This CDR3 has 14 amino acids. The CDR3 loop is CASSLPLGIAEAFF. The CDR3 coding sequence is TGTGCCAGCAGCCTACCCTTGGGCATCGCTGAAGCTTTCTTT.

The chain combines TRBV4-1 with TRBJ2-2; tentative D call: TRBD2 (5 bases). There are 15 residues in the CDR3. CDR1 is MGHRA and CDR2 is YSYEKL in the germline V gene. Trimming pared 4 bases from V and 4 bases from J, leaving 13 bases between. CDR3 bases: TGCGCCAGCAGCCCCCTGAGGGCCTTCACCGGGGAGCTGTTTTTT. Protein sequence: CASSPLRAFTGELFF.

The chain joins TRBV18 to TRBJ2-2, with 7 positions matching TRBD2. Germline CDR1 is KGHSH and CDR2 is LQKENI. The CDR3 contains 18 residues. The V gene end was trimmed by 2 bases and the J gene end by 4 bases; junction bases not matched to a gene: 13. CDR3 DNA: TGTGCCAGCTCACCATCGCGGGAGTCAGAACCTATCACCGGGGAGCTGTTTTTT. As protein: CASSPSRESEPITGELFF.

This sequence joins TRBV29-1 and TRBJ2-7, with 9 bases fitting TRBD2. The CDR3 spans 15 residues. The V gene's germline CDR1 is SQVTM and CDR2 ANQGSEA. Trimming removed 7 bases from V and 3 bases from J; junction bases left unmatched: 13. DNA of the CDR3: TGCAGCGCCCGGGGTGTAGCGGGAGCTATCTACGAGCAGTACTTC. Translation gives CSARGVAGAIYEQYF.

The V gene is TRBV11-3, the J gene TRBJ1-3, with TRBD1 identical over 7 bases. CDR3 length equals 15 residues. J lost 0 bases, V lost 4 bases, and 3 bases had no gene match. From germline, CDR1 is SGHNT and CDR2 YENEEA. CDR3 nucleotide sequence: TGTGCCAGCAGCTACAGGGGAGACTCTGGAAACACCATATATTTT. It is translated as CASSYRGDSGNTIYF.

The genes are TRBV7-2 and TRBJ1-1, with 7 bases that match TRBD1. This CDR3 comprises 14 residues. Germline CDR1 is SGHTA and CDR2 is FQGNSA. V gave up 4 bases and J gave up 11 bases; unmatched junction bases: 13. CDR3 nucleotide sequence: TGTGCCAGCAGCTCAACACAGGGGCCTGGTAGCGCTTTCTTT. It encodes CASSSTQGPGSAFF. Complete variable domain (other parts from reference TRBV7-2 and TRBJ1-1): GAGVSQSPSNKVTEKGKDVELRCDPISGHTALYWYRQSLGQGLEFLIYFQGNSAPDKSGLPSDRFSAERTGGSVSTLTIQRTQQEDSAVYLCASSSTQGPGSAFFGQGTRLTVV.

The V and J genes are TRBV7-9 and TRBJ2-7; 8 bases are shared with TRBD2. Germline V gene lookup returns CDR1 SEHNR and CDR2 FQNEAQ (reference sequence). V lost 3 bases to trimming and J lost 7 bases; unmatched junction nucleotides: 5. CDR3 length equals 13 residues. CDR3: CASSLAGGSEQYF. CDR3 DNA sequence: TGTGCCAGCAGCTTGGCGGGGGGCTCGGAGCAGTACTTC.

This clone was seen only a few times. The chain joins TRBV15 to TRBJ2-7; possibly TRBD2 for D (6 bases). Trimming took 1 base from V and 2 from J, leaving 9 bases between them. CDR3 size: 14 residues. Germline values: CDR1 LNHNV, CDR2 YYDKDF (reference sequence). CDR3 in amino acids: CATSRGGATYEQYF. The CDR3 DNA reads as TGTGCCACCAGCAGAGGCGGGGCGACCTACGAGCAGTACTTC. The complete variable domain, with remaining parts taken from reference TRBV15 and TRBJ2-7, reads DAMVIQNPRYQVTQFGKPVTLSCSQTLNHNVMYWYQQKSSQAPKLLFHYYDKDFNNEADTPDNFQSRRPNTSFCFLDIRSPGLGDTAMYLCATSRGGATYEQYFGPGTRLTVT.

The chain has TRBV28 and TRBJ2-3; D perhaps matches TRBD1 (5 bases). The CDR3 loop spans 12 amino acids. CDR1 MDHEN and CDR2 SYDVKM come from the germline V gene. V was shortened by 8 bases and J by 8 bases, with 14 bases between the two germline ends. CDR3 in DNA: TGTGCCAGCGCTCCAGGGCCGGCTACGCAGTATTTT. Amino acids: CASAPGPATQYF.